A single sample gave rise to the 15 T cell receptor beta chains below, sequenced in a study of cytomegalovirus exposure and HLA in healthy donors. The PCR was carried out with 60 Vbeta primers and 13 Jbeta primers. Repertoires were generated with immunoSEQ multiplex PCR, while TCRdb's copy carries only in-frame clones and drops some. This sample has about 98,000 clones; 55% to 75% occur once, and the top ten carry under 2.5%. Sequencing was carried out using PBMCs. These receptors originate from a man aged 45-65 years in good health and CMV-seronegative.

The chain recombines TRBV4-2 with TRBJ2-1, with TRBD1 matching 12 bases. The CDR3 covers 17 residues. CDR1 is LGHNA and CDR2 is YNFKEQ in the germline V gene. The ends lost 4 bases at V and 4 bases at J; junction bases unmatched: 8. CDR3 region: CASSLFPGQGAYNEQFF. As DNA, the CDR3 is TGTGCCAGCAGCCTTTTTCCGGGACAGGGGGCATACAATGAGCAGTTCTTC.

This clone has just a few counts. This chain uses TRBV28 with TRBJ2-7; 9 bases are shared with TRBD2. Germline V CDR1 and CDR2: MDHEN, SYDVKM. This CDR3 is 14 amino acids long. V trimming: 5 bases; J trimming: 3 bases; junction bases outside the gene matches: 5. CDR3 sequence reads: CASSRLAGRYEQYF. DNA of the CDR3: TGTGCCAGCAGTCGGCTAGCGGGACGCTACGAGCAGTACTTC.

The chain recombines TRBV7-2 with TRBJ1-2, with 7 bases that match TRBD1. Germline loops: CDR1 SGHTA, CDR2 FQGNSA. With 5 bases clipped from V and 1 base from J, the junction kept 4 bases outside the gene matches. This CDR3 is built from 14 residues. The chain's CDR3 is CASSRTGFNYGYTF. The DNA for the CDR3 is TGTGCCAGCAGCCGGACAGGATTTAACTATGGCTACACCTTC.

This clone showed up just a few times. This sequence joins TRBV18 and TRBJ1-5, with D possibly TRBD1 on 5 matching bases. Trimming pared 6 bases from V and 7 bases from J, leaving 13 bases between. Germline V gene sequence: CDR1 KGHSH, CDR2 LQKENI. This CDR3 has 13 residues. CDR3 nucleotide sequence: TGTGCCAGCTCGAGTCAGGGTGACCAGCCCCAGCATTTT. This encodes CASSSQGDQPQHF.

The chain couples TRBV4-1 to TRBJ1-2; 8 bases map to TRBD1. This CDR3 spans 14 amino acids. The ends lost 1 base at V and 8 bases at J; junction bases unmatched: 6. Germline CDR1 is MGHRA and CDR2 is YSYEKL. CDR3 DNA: TGCGCCAGCAGCCAAGTAGGACAGGGTCGCGGCTACACCTTC. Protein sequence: CASSQVGQGRGYTF.

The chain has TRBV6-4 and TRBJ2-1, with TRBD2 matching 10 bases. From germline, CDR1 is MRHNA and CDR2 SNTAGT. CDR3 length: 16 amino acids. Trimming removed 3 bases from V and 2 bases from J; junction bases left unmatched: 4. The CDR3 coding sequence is TGTGCCAGCAGTGAGCAGCGGGGGGGCGCCTACAATGAGCAGTTCTTC. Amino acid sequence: CASSEQRGGAYNEQFF.

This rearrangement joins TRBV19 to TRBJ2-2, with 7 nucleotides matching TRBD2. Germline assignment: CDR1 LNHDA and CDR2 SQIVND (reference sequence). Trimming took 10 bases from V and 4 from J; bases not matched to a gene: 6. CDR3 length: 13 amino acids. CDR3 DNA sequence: TGTGCCACCCAAGCGGGGCGCACCGGGGAGCTGTTTTTT. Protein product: CATQAGRTGELFF.

The CDR3 here is CATSRDPTSSNTQYF. DNA of the CDR3: TGTGCCACCAGCAGAGATCCCACTAGTAGCAATACGCAGTATTTT. The chain links TRBV15 to TRBJ2-3, with D perhaps matching TRBD2 (5 bases). CDR1 LNHNV and CDR2 YYDKDF come from the germline V gene (reference sequence). V gave up 0 bases and J gave up 7 bases, with 14 bases separating them. The CDR3 loop spans 15 amino acids.

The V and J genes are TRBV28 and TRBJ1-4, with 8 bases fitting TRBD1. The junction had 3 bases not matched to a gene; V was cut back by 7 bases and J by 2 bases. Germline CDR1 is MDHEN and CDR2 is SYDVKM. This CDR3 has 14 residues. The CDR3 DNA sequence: TGTGCCAGCACCCGGACAGGGACTAATGAAAAACTGTTTTTT. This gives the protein CASTRTGTNEKLFF.

The CDR3: CASSKADTYGYTF. In DNA form, the CDR3 reads TGTGCCAGCAGCAAAGCCGACACCTATGGCTACACCTTC. This chain uses TRBV21-1 with TRBJ1-2; the table's D call TRBD1 went unverified against the DNA. TRBV21-1 is annotated as a pseudogene. The CDR3 sequence is 13 residues long.

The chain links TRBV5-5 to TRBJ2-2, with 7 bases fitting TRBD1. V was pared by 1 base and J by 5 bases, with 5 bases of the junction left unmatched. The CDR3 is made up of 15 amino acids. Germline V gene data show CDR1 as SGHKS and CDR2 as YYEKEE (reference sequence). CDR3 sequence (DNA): TGTGCCAGCAGCTTGTACAGGGGATGGACCGGGGAGCTGTTTTTT. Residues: CASSLYRGWTGELFF.

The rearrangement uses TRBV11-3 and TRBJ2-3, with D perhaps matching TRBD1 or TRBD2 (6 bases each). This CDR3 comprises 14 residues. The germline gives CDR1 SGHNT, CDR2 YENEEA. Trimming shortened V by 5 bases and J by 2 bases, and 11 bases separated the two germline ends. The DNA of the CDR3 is TGTGCCAGCAGCCTAGGGGGACTCACAGATACGCAGTATTTT. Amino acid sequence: CASSLGGLTDTQYF.

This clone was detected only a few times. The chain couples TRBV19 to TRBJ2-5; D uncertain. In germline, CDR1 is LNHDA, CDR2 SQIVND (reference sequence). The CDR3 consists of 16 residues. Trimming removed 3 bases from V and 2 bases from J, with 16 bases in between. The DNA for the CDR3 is TGTGCCAGTAGTATTAAACGAGACACACTTCAAGAGACCCAGTACTTC. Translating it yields CASSIKRDTLQETQYF.

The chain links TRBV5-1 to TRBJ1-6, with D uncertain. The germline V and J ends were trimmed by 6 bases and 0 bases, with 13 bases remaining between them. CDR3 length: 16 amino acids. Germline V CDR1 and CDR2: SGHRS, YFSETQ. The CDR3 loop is CASTAGSSSYNSPLHF. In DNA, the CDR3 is TGCGCCAGCACCGCGGGGTCGAGCTCCTATAATTCACCCCTCCACTTT.

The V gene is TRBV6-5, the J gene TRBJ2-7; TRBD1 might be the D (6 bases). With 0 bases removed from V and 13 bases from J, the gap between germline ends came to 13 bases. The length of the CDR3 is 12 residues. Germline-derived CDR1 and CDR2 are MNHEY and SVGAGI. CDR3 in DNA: TGTGCCAGCAGTTACTCGACAGGACTCCTCTACTTC. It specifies CASSYSTGLLYF.